This T cell receptor beta chain was identified in a study of CD8 T cells in Susac syndrome. Study-wide background: When blood was drawn, patients with Susac syndrome were on intravenous immunoglobulin alone, on corticosteroids, or therapy-naive.

RNA was extracted with the RNeasy kit, and a quantity of roughly 0.45 to 1 ug was reverse transcribed using random hexamers. The amplification used immunoSEQ multiplex PCR on TCR beta CDR3; it spanned 54 Vbeta and 13 Jbeta. TCRdb re-derived calls from the immunoSEQ multiplex PCR reads in MiXCR, one entry per CDR3 protein. The sample consists of 100,000 to 150,000 distinct CDR3 sequences, over 85% of them appearing once. CDR1 and CDR2 from the germline V gene are LNHDA and SQIVND (reference sequence). V lost 3 bases and J lost 8, with 13 bases in between. The CDR3 contains 13 residues. Peripheral blood CD8+ and CD4+ T cells were profiled by TCR beta sequencing. Through negative isolation, CD4+ and CD8+ T cells were obtained, while TEMRA cells were enriched using FACS.

The specimen sequenced was CD8+ T cells from PBMCs. J is TRBJ1-2 and V is TRBV19; D call uncertain. The sequence came from a human donor with Susac syndrome. CDR3 protein: CASSISGVLGYTF. The DNA of the CDR3 is TGTGCCAGTAGTATTAGTGGAGTCCTCGGCTACACCTTC.